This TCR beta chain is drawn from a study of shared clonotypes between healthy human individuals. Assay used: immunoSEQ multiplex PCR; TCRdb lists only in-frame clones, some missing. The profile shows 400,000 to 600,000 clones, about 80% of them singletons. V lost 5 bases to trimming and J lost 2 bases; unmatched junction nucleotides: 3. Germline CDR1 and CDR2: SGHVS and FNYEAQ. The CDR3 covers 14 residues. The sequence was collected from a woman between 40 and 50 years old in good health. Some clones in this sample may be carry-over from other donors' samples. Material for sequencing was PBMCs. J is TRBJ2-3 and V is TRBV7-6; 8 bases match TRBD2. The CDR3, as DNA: TGTGCCAGCAGCCCGGGAGGGAACACAGATACGCAGTATTTT. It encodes CASSPGGNTDTQYF.